These 18 T cell receptor beta chains came from one sample sequenced in a study of siplizumab effects on memory and regulatory T cells. Repertoires were generated with immunoSEQ multiplex PCR, while TCRdb's copy carries only in-frame clones and drops some. The table shows some 46,000 clones, with over 90% occurring only once. The material sequenced was CD8+ T cells sorted from blood. The origin of the receptors is a human donor in good health.

This sequence joins TRBV28 and TRBJ2-7; TRBD1 or TRBD2 may be the D gene (5 bases each). CDR1 MDHEN and CDR2 SYDVKM come from the germline V gene. V lost 5 bases and J 0 bases, leaving 20 bases between the germline ends. This CDR3 has 17 residues. The CDR3: CASSRVRDHGSSYEQYF. The DNA for the CDR3 is TGTGCCAGCAGTAGGGTTAGGGACCATGGGAGCTCCTACGAGCAGTACTTC.

By proportion, this clone is medium-sized. This chain joins TRBV4-2 and TRBJ1-4, with 8 bases lining up with TRBD1. This CDR3 region has 15 residues. The germline CDR1 and CDR2 sequences are LGHNA and YNFKEQ. The J segment lost 7 bases and the V segment lost 0 bases, leaving 4 bases of the junction unmatched. In nucleotides, the CDR3 is TGTGCCAGCAGCCAAGAACGTGGACAGGGTGAAAAACTGTTTTTT. Protein product: CASSQERGQGEKLFF.

The chain joins TRBV27 to TRBJ1-5; tentatively, D is TRBD1 (6 bases). Trimming removed 5 bases from V and 4 bases from J, with 12 bases in between. CDR1 MNHEY and CDR2 SMNVEV come from the germline V gene (reference sequence). The CDR3 length is 14 residues. Here the CDR3 DNA reads TGTGCCAGCAGTCTACAGGGCCTAAATCAGCCCCAGCATTTT. Encoded protein: CASSLQGLNQPQHF.

The gene calls are TRBV6-1 and TRBJ2-7; TRBD2 matches 8 bases. CDR1 and CDR2 (germline): MNHNS, SASEGT. CDR3 size: 14 residues. The junction had 9 bases not matched to a gene; V was cut back by 5 bases and J by 6 bases. CDR3 nucleotides: TGTGCCAGCAGTTTACTAGCGGCGGCCCGCGAGCAGTACTTC. It translates to CASSLLAAAREQYF.

The V call is TRBV4-2, the J call TRBJ2-7; D is ambiguous. Germline CDR1 reads LGHNA; CDR2 reads YNFKEQ. Trimming took off 5 bases at V and 6 bases at J, with 14 bases between the two ends. There are 13 residues in the CDR3. The CDR3 DNA sequence: TGTGCCAGCAGCTTTCTACAGTCGGCCGAGCAGTACTTC. Protein product: CASSFLQSAEQYF.

The chain carries TRBV6-5 and TRBJ2-7, with 7 nucleotides matching TRBD2. J was trimmed by 5 bases and V by 4 bases; bases with no gene match: 11. Germline V gene data show CDR1 as MNHEY and CDR2 as SVGAGI. There are 15 residues in the CDR3. CDR3 bases: TGTGCCAGCAGTTTCCTCTTCTCTGGGGGGGACGAGCAGTACTTC. Its protein product is CASSFLFSGGDEQYF.

The rearrangement uses TRBV28 and TRBJ1-2; 11 nucleotides line up with TRBD1. Losses at the gene ends were 4 bases for V and 4 bases for J; bases not matched to a gene: 5. CDR3 size: 15 residues. Germline V lookup: CDR1 MDHEN, CDR2 SYDVKM. DNA of the CDR3: TGTGCCAGCAGTTCTTGGACAGGGGGCATCTATGGCTACACCTTC. Translating gives CASSSWTGGIYGYTF.

The V call is TRBV5-1, the J call TRBJ2-3, with 11 nucleotides matching TRBD2. The CDR3 contains 15 residues. Per the germline V gene, CDR1 is SGHRS and CDR2 is YFSETQ. Trimming removed 3 bases from V and 3 bases from J; junction bases left unmatched: 3. CDR3 loop: CASSSLAGGTDTQYF. The CDR3 DNA follows: TGCGCCAGCAGCTCCCTAGCGGGAGGAACAGATACGCAGTATTTT.

The rearrangement links TRBV7-2 to TRBJ1-2; 7 bases agree with TRBD1. Germline CDR1 SGHTA, CDR2 FQGNSA. V lost 9 bases and J lost 4; bases outside the gene matches: 17. The CDR3 runs to 16 residues. The CDR3 here is CASGEWSLTGIYGYTF. CDR3 in DNA: TGTGCCAGTGGAGAGTGGTCTTTGACAGGGATCTATGGCTACACCTTC.

The rearrangement links TRBV27 to TRBJ2-2; 8 bases line up with TRBD1. Germline V gene data show CDR1 as MNHEY and CDR2 as SMNVEV (reference sequence). V lost 6 bases to trimming and J lost 6 bases; unmatched junction nucleotides: 12. This CDR3 spans 16 amino acids. The CDR3: CASSYTGTGSAGELFF. For the CDR3, the DNA is TGTGCCAGCAGCTATACCGGGACAGGTTCGGCCGGGGAGCTGTTTTTT.

The rearrangement joins TRBV7-3 to TRBJ2-1; D is unresolved. V was pared by 2 bases and J by 10 bases, with 12 bases between. There are 13 residues in the CDR3. The germline V gene has CDR1 SGHTA and CDR2 FQGTGA. The CDR3 loop is CASSLAPFREQFF. CDR3 nucleotides: TGTGCCAGCAGCTTAGCACCCTTTAGGGAGCAGTTCTTC.

The chain combines TRBV7-8 with TRBJ2-7, with D possibly matching TRBD1 (7 bases). Germline-derived CDR1 and CDR2 are SGHVS and FQNEAQ. The CDR3 consists of 17 residues. V was trimmed by 1 base and J by 1 base, leaving 17 bases between them. The DNA of the CDR3 is TGTGCCAGCAGCTTAGTTTCTTCGGCAGGGGGGTCCTACGAGCAGTACTTC. Protein sequence: CASSLVSSAGGSYEQYF.

The chain combines TRBV28 with TRBJ2-2; D possibly corresponds to TRBD2 (6 bases). CDR3 length: 14 residues. Germline CDR1 is MDHEN and CDR2 is SYDVKM. Trimming took 6 bases from V and 5 from J, leaving 13 bases between them. Written as DNA, the CDR3 is TGTGCCAGCAGCGAGAGAGGAGGGACCGGGGAGCTGTTTTTT. As protein: CASSERGGTGELFF.

This chain uses TRBV29-1 with TRBJ2-3; no definite D call. Trimming cost V 7 bases and J 2 bases, with 4 bases left between them. In germline, CDR1 is SQVTM, CDR2 ANQGSEA. There are 10 residues in the CDR3. The CDR3 spells CSALTDTQYF. CDR3 bases: TGCAGCGCCCTCACAGATACGCAGTATTTT.

The chain links TRBV13 to TRBJ1-1; tentative D call: TRBD1 (5 bases). From germline, CDR1 is PRHDT and CDR2 FYEKMQ (reference sequence). The CDR3 spans 14 residues. V shed 3 bases and J shed 0 bases, with 8 bases lying between them. The CDR3 bases are TGTGCCAGCAGCTTTAGACAGATGAACACTGAAGCTTTCTTT. Encoded protein: CASSFRQMNTEAFF.

The chain carries TRBV6-5 and TRBJ2-7; D is tentatively TRBD1 or TRBD2 (5 bases each). V lost 2 bases, J lost 5 bases, and 13 bases lay in between. Germline V gives CDR1 MNHEY, CDR2 SVGAGI. The CDR3 contains 14 residues. CDR3 amino acids: CASSYDLGDHEQYF. The CDR3 bases are TGTGCCAGCAGTTACGACCTAGGGGACCACGAGCAGTACTTC.

The chain joins TRBV7-9 to TRBJ2-1; weak D call: TRBD2 (5 bases). Germline loops: CDR1 SEHNR, CDR2 FQNEAQ (reference sequence). The length of the CDR3 is 13 residues. The germline V and J ends were trimmed by 8 bases and 10 bases, with 18 bases remaining between them. Here the CDR3 DNA reads TGTGCCAGCCGGGGATTACTAGAGTACGAGCAGTTCTTC. Its translation is CASRGLLEYEQFF.

This clone was seen a single time. The chain is built from TRBV7-9 and TRBJ2-7; D gene ambiguous. CDR1 is SEHNR, CDR2 FQNEAQ, per germline (reference sequence). V was trimmed by 5 bases and J by 6 bases, leaving 14 bases between them. The CDR3 is 13 residues long. The CDR3 DNA is TGTGCCAGCAGCCTGGTTGTTGTACCCGAGCAGTACTTC. Its translation is CASSLVVVPEQYF.